This T cell receptor beta chain was identified in a study of blood T cells in healthy people across ages. Study results and limitations: Long-lived and aged donors differed, with more naive CD4+ cells and higher diversity in the long-lived.

Using a J-beta primer mix together with a sample-barcoded 5' primer, a second PCR was run for about 6 to 11 cycles. TCRdb re-derived calls from the 5' RACE reads in MiXCR, one entry per CDR3 protein. The sample has about 930,000 distinct CDR3 sequences; about 28% are singletons. This clonotype has a count of ten or more. Its antigen is still unknown. This CDR3 spans 17 amino acids. Germline V lookup: CDR1 MNHEY, CDR2 SVGEGT. V lost 2 bases to trimming and J lost 0 bases; unmatched junction nucleotides: 7. These same data were also listed under a study on T cells of mothers and their children. As reported in that work: At approximately 1.4 ug per 15 ul, all of the extracted RNA went into cDNA synthesis. Thymic selection shapes TCR recombination output similarly in related and unrelated pairs.

The clonotype was recovered from a woman aged 40 to 50 in good health. Source material: blood. The chain has TRBV6-2 or TRBV6-3 and TRBJ2-1, with 7 bases identical to TRBD1. The CDR3 sequence is CASSYRDRVTSYNEQFF. The CDR3 DNA follows: TGTGCCAGCAGTTACCGGGACAGAGTTACCTCCTACAATGAGCAGTTCTTC.